Each of the 27 T cell receptor beta chains below was sequenced from the same sample in a study of a mutant IDH1 vaccine in newly diagnosed glioma. Time point given: week 23, last vaccination. Alongside topical imiquimod, each dose of vaccine comprised 300 ug of mutant IDH1 20-mer peptide. These receptors' targets are unknown. Clones were read by immunoSEQ multiplex PCR, and TCRdb kept only the in-frame ones, dropping some. This table holds 40,000 to 50,000 clones, more than 60% found once. Sequencing was performed on PBMCs, taken from a glioma patient whose treatment included an IDH1 peptide vaccine. The receptors here all came from a middle-aged woman with glioma. Some clones in this sample may be carry-over from other donors' samples.

The rearrangement uses TRBV5-6 and TRBJ2-2; 10 nucleotides agree with TRBD1. Germline V gene lookup returns CDR1 SGHDT and CDR2 YYEEEE. Germline trimming cut 0 bases from V and 7 bases from J; bases unmatched to any gene: 6. This CDR3 is 16 amino acids long. The CDR3 sequence: CASSLVRDRGYGELFF. CDR3 nucleotide sequence: TGTGCCAGCAGCTTGGTCCGGGACAGGGGATACGGGGAGCTGTTTTTT. The whole variable domain, remainder taken from reference TRBV5-6 and TRBJ2-2, is DAGVTQSPTHLIKTRGQQVTLRCSPKSGHDTVSWYQQALGQGPQFIFQYYEEEERQRGNFPDRFSGHQFPNYSSELNVNALLLGDSALYLCASSLVRDRGYGELFFGEGSRLTVL.

The rearrangement uses TRBV6-5 and TRBJ1-4, with 9 positions matching TRBD1. The CDR3 has 16 residues. J lost 0 bases, V lost 4 bases, and 3 bases had no gene match. The germline V gene encodes CDR1 MNHEY and CDR2 SVGAGI. The CDR3: CASSSRQGATNEKLFF. DNA for the CDR3: TGTGCCAGCAGTTCCAGACAGGGGGCAACTAATGAAAAACTGTTTTTT.

The genes are TRBV7-9 and TRBJ2-7; D remains ambiguous. The length of the CDR3 is 12 residues. The germline gives CDR1 SEHNR, CDR2 FQNEAQ (reference sequence). Trimming removed 5 bases from V and 3 bases from J, with 8 bases in between. The CDR3 bases are TGTGCCAGCAGCGTACGAGGCTACGAGCAGTACTTC. This gives the protein CASSVRGYEQYF.

The chain carries TRBV27 and TRBJ2-1; TRBD1 agrees at 10 bases. CDR1 and CDR2 (germline): MNHEY, SMNVEV (reference sequence). The CDR3 totals 16 residues. The V and J ends lost 5 bases and 6 bases, in that order; junction bases with no gene match: 10. CDR3 in amino acids: CASSPLRTGGFNEQFF. The CDR3 DNA follows: TGTGCCAGCAGTCCCCTGAGGACAGGGGGTTTCAATGAGCAGTTCTTC.

The chain uses TRBV6-5 and TRBJ2-3; TRBD2 matches 11 bases. Looked up from germline, CDR1 is MNHEY and CDR2 is SVGAGI. V lost 0 bases, J lost 9 bases, and 8 bases stayed unmatched. The CDR3 runs 16 residues. The DNA for the CDR3 is TGTGCCAGCAGTTACTCGACTAGCGGGACCGCCGGAACGCAGTATTTT. This encodes CASSYSTSGTAGTQYF.

The chain links TRBV7-9 to TRBJ1-5, with 7 bases that match TRBD1. The CDR3 is made up of 18 amino acids. The V gene end was trimmed by 5 bases and the J gene end by 0 bases; junction bases not matched to a gene: 13. Germline assignment: CDR1 SEHNR and CDR2 FQNEAQ (reference sequence). The CDR3: CASSPLGQAEYSNQPQHF. The CDR3 DNA reads TGTGCCAGCAGCCCGCTAGGACAGGCTGAATATAGCAATCAGCCCCAGCATTTT.

The V call is TRBV7-9, the J call TRBJ1-4, with 9 positions matching TRBD1. This CDR3 has 15 amino acids. V was pared by 2 bases and J by 6 bases, with 4 bases of the junction left unmatched. CDR1 is SEHNR, CDR2 FQNEAQ, per germline (reference sequence). The CDR3 coding sequence is TGTGCCAGCAGCTTACCGACAGGGGGTGATGAAAAACTGTTTTTT. Translation gives CASSLPTGGDEKLFF.

Written as DNA, the CDR3 is TGTGCCAGCAGCCAAGCCGTCCAAGAGACCCAGTACTTC. This gives the protein CASSQAVQETQYF. This chain links TRBV4-2 with TRBJ2-5; D gene unclear. The CDR3 loop spans 13 amino acids. Germline-derived CDR1 and CDR2 are LGHNA and YNFKEQ. V lost 1 base, J lost 1 base, and 4 bases lay in between.

This clone is labeled as medium-sized. The gene calls are TRBV5-4 and TRBJ2-4; possibly TRBD2 for D (5 bases). Germline values: CDR1 SGHNT, CDR2 YYREEE (reference sequence). V was clipped by 0 bases and J by 8 bases, with 9 bases between them. This CDR3 contains 13 residues. The CDR3: CASSLAAGYIQYF. The CDR3 DNA reads as TGTGCCAGCAGCTTGGCCGCGGGTTACATTCAGTACTTC. The whole variable domain, remainder taken from reference TRBV5-4 and TRBJ2-4, is ETGVTQSPTHLIKTRGQQVTLRCSSQSGHNTVSWYQQALGQGPQFIFQYYREEENGRGNFPPRFSGLQFPNYSSELNVNALELDDSALYLCASSLAAGYIQYFGAGTRLSVL.

This clone occurred once. This chain uses TRBV7-9 with TRBJ2-5; 10 bases match TRBD2. The junction had 13 bases not matched to a gene; V was cut back by 5 bases and J by 4 bases. From germline, CDR1 is SEHNR and CDR2 FQNEAQ (reference sequence). This CDR3 comprises 17 residues. The CDR3 protein is CASSETSGRLGGETQYF. The CDR3 DNA is TGTGCCAGCAGCGAGACTAGCGGGCGTTTGGGTGGAGAGACCCAGTACTTC.

The sample holds one count of this clone. The gene calls are TRBV9 and TRBJ2-5; D is undetermined. This CDR3 contains 14 residues. Trimming took off 0 bases at V and 5 bases at J, with 11 bases between the two ends. Germline CDR1 and CDR2: SGDLS and YYNGEE. The CDR3 region is CASSVGLLGETQYF. The DNA for the CDR3 is TGTGCCAGCAGCGTAGGGCTGTTAGGGGAGACCCAGTACTTC.

The V gene is TRBV7-2, the J gene TRBJ1-1; no clear D. V was pared by 0 bases and J by 1 base, with 9 bases between. The length of the CDR3 is 15 residues. CDR1 and CDR2 from the germline V gene are SGHTA and FQGNSA. The CDR3 DNA sequence: TGTGCCAGCAGCTTAGCGCGGGGTAAGAACACTGAAGCTTTCTTT. This encodes CASSLARGKNTEAFF.

This clone was counted a few times. The chain employs TRBV30 and TRBJ1-1; D possibly corresponds to TRBD1 (6 bases). The CDR3 loop spans 14 amino acids. The V gene lost 0 bases and the J gene lost 3 bases, with 11 bases spanning the gap. Germline V gene sequence: CDR1 GTSNPN, CDR2 SVGIG (reference sequence). The CDR3 is CAWSVRGQDTEAFF. DNA of the CDR3: TGTGCCTGGAGTGTACGGGGGCAGGACACTGAAGCTTTCTTT.

This clone was seen once. The chain employs TRBV30 and TRBJ1-5; the D is unclear. The CDR3 loop spans 13 amino acids. Trimming stripped 0 bases from V and 5 bases from J, with 8 bases between. Germline-derived CDR1 and CDR2 are GTSNPN and SVGIG (reference sequence). CDR3 bases: TGTGCCTGGAGTGTAGATGGAGATCAGCCCCAGCATTTT. Translating it yields CAWSVDGDQPQHF.

This clone was recorded a few times. The V and J genes are TRBV6-5 and TRBJ1-2; 9 nucleotides line up with TRBD1. This CDR3 comprises 14 residues. V shed 4 bases and J 2 bases; nucleotides not matched to a gene: 2. The V gene's germline CDR1 is MNHEY and CDR2 SVGAGI. In DNA form, the CDR3 reads TGTGCCAGCAGTTTCGACAGGGGGAACTATGGCTACACCTTC. Translation: CASSFDRGNYGYTF.

This chain connects TRBV28 to TRBJ2-7; the match to TRBD1 covers 8 bases. The germline gives CDR1 MDHEN, CDR2 SYDVKM. The V and J ends lost 5 bases and 3 bases, in that order; junction bases with no gene match: 9. The CDR3 has 15 residues. The CDR3 DNA reads as TGTGCCAGCAGTCCGCCCGGGACAGGCTACTACGAGCAGTACTTC. Translating it yields CASSPPGTGYYEQYF.

This clone was seen only a few times. The chain carries TRBV2 and TRBJ1-2; TRBD1 agrees at 8 bases. Germline V lookup: CDR1 SNHLY, CDR2 FYNNEI. This CDR3 contains 14 residues. The junction had 3 bases not matched to a gene; V was cut back by 4 bases and J by 2 bases. CDR3 coding DNA: TGTGCCAGCAGTGGGACAGGGCTGAACTATGGCTACACCTTC. It encodes CASSGTGLNYGYTF.

V is TRBV5-4 and J is TRBJ2-3; D unresolved. Deletions cut 4 bases from V and 4 bases from J, with 7 bases between. The CDR3 is 12 residues long. The V gene's germline CDR1 is SGHNT and CDR2 YYREEE (reference sequence). The CDR3 coding sequence is TGTGCCAGCAGCCTGACGGCAGATACGCAGTATTTT. It specifies CASSLTADTQYF. The whole variable domain, filled in from reference TRBV5-4 and TRBJ2-3, reads ETGVTQSPTHLIKTRGQQVTLRCSSQSGHNTVSWYQQALGQGPQFIFQYYREEENGRGNFPPRFSGLQFPNYSSELNVNALELDDSALYLCASSLTADTQYFGPGTRLTVL.

The J gene is TRBJ2-1, the V gene TRBV23-1, with D tentatively TRBD1 (5 bases). Being an ORF, TRBV23-1 has a function that is uncertain. CDR3 length equals 13 residues. With 2 bases removed from V and 6 bases from J, the gap between germline ends came to 8 bases. The CDR3 protein is CASSQTGLNEQFF. The CDR3 nucleotides are TGCGCCAGCAGTCAAACAGGTCTCAATGAGCAGTTCTTC.

The genes are TRBV5-1 and TRBJ1-4; possibly TRBD1 for D (6 bases). Trimming removed 0 bases at V and 8 bases at J, with 14 bases between. The germline V gene encodes CDR1 SGHRS and CDR2 YFSETQ. This CDR3 contains 15 residues. The CDR3 spells CASSLGPQGSEKLFF. The CDR3 DNA reads TGCGCCAGCAGCTTGGGGCCTCAGGGGTCCGAAAAACTGTTTTTT.

The rearrangement joins TRBV25-1 to TRBJ2-2; D uncertain. Germline loops: CDR1 MGHDK, CDR2 SYGVNS. The CDR3 is 15 residues long. Trimming removed 6 bases from V and 0 bases from J, with 11 bases in between. As DNA, the CDR3 is TGTGCCAGCAGCCGTCGGGCCGCGAACACCGGGGAGCTGTTTTTT. Its protein is CASSRRAANTGELFF.

This clone was counted between two and nine times. V and J are TRBV4-1 and TRBJ2-5, with 9 bases aligning to TRBD2. Germline V gene data show CDR1 as MGHRA and CDR2 as YSYEKL. The CDR3 extends over 17 amino acids. The junction had 10 bases not matched to a gene; V was cut back by 0 bases and J by 5 bases. This chain's CDR3 is CASSQDEPSGVRETQYF. In DNA, the CDR3 is TGCGCCAGCAGCCAAGACGAGCCTAGCGGGGTAAGGGAGACCCAGTACTTC.

This clone was counted once. The J gene is TRBJ2-7, the V gene TRBV7-2, with a possible D match to TRBD1 (6 bases). The CDR3 is made up of 15 amino acids. The germline V and J ends were trimmed by 5 bases and 5 bases, with 19 bases remaining between them. Germline assignment: CDR1 SGHTA and CDR2 FQGNSA. CDR3 coding DNA: TGTGCCAGCAGCCCAGACAGGTTCAGGCCGGACGAGCAGTACTTC. Translated: CASSPDRFRPDEQYF.

This clone appeared a single time. The V and J genes are TRBV27 and TRBJ2-7, with D unresolved. In germline, CDR1 is MNHEY, CDR2 SMNVEV (reference sequence). V was pared by 1 base and J by 6 bases, with 7 bases between. The CDR3 spans 12 residues. The CDR3 loop reads CASSLLGGEQYF. The CDR3 DNA is TGTGCCAGCAGTTTATTGGGCGGCGAGCAGTACTTC.

The chain is built from TRBV6-1 and TRBJ2-1, with unresolved D. Germline V CDR1 and CDR2: MNHNS, SASEGT. The germline V and J ends were trimmed by 7 bases and 6 bases, with 13 bases remaining between them. CDR3 length: 13 amino acids. The CDR3 coding sequence is TGTGCCAGCACGCGTCCCCGCCGCAATGAGCAGTTCTTC. It specifies CASTRPRRNEQFF.

The V and J genes are TRBV27 and TRBJ1-1; D not resolved. From germline, CDR1 is MNHEY and CDR2 SMNVEV (reference sequence). The V end lost 1 base, the J end lost 5 bases, and 14 bases lay between the germline ends. This CDR3 is built from 15 residues. The CDR3 nucleotides are TGTGCCAGCAGTTTATGGCAAGGTAGGAGGACTGAAGCTTTCTTT. Translated, it gives CASSLWQGRRTEAFF.

CDR3 loop: CASSQGRGQYF. In DNA form, the CDR3 reads TGCGCCAGCAGCCAAGGCCGGGGGCAGTACTTC. The genes are TRBV4-1 and TRBJ2-7; tentative D call: TRBD2 (5 bases). This CDR3 comprises 11 residues. Germline lookup yields CDR1 MGHRA and CDR2 YSYEKL. Deletions cut 1 base from V and 9 bases from J, with 7 bases between.